This section outlines one TCR beta chain sequence together with its context. Its target is not known. The record originates from a study of cytomegalovirus exposure and HLA in healthy donors. Study-level information: In a previous analysis, 117 million unique TCR beta sequences were found from some 180 million T cells.

The CDR3 contains 14 residues. V was cut by 11 bases and J by 3 bases, with 19 bases left in between. Germline V CDR1 and CDR2: SEHNR, FQNEAQ (reference sequence). With 60 Vbeta and 13 Jbeta primers, the PCR was carried out. Here immunoSEQ multiplex PCR was the method, and the copy in TCRdb shows in-frame clones only, minus some. This table holds under 120,000 clones. Points from the study as a whole: In a later analysis, TCR association rates varied by HLA locus: DRB1 most, HLA-C fewest. In a later analysis, common viral pathogens appeared linked to several of the most significant clusters.

What was sequenced was PBMCs. The clonotype was recovered from a man aged 50 to 59 in good health and CMV-seronegative. The chain links TRBV7-9 to TRBJ1-1, with a tentative D call TRBD1 (5 bases). The CDR3, as DNA: TGTGCCCCAACGGAAGCGGGGGAGGACACTGAAGCTTTCTTT. Its translation is CAPTEAGEDTEAFF.